This entry features one T cell receptor (beta chain) sequence. Its antigen remains unidentified. Template switching added a universal primer site, and cDNA bore unique molecular identifiers. From the 5' RACE reads, TCRdb called clonotypes with MiXCR, one entry per CDR3 protein. Among about 920,000 distinct CDR3 sequences, over 9% were seen once, and the ten largest hold 1.5% to 2%. This specimen belongs to a study of identical twins. The study's findings and limits: Surplus twin overlap in beta out-of-frame sequences was less pronounced.

Germline V gene sequence: CDR1 KGHSH, CDR2 LQKENI. The CDR3 runs to 16 residues. V was clipped by 4 bases and J by 0 bases, with 14 bases between them. These data are also associated with another study on yellow fever vaccine responses in identical twins. As reported in that work: Twins showed a vaccine T cell response that reportedly seemed partly convergent, partly personalized.

The chain employs TRBV18 and TRBJ2-3; D gene ambiguous. Sequenced material: PBMCs. This clonotype was sampled from a woman aged 18-29 years in good health. CDR3: CASSRQRTASTDTQYF. Here the CDR3 DNA reads TGTGCCAGCTCACGACAACGGACGGCAAGCACAGATACGCAGTATTTT.